This T cell receptor beta chain is drawn from a study of graft-versus-host responses after intestinal transplantation. Clones were sequenced by immunoSEQ multiplex PCR, and TCRdb holds only the in-frame ones, with some missing. The repertoire holds under 65,000 clones, with 94% as singletons. The CDR3 is 14 amino acids. Germline V gives CDR1 SGHRS, CDR2 YFSETQ. Trimming cost V 4 bases and J 4 bases, with 12 bases left between them. A note on this clone: Its antigen is not identified.

The receptor's source is a human donor who was the organ donor for an intestinal transplant. The sequencing used unstimulated CD4+ T cells sorted from spleen or lymph node cells, collected before transplant. The chain links TRBV5-1 to TRBJ2-1; the D is unclear. The CDR3 reads CASSPGSPYNEQFF. CDR3 nucleotides: TGCGCCAGCAGCCCCGGATCCCCTTACAATGAGCAGTTCTTC.